These 4 T cell receptor beta chains were sequenced from one sample in a study of circulating and synovial CD4+ cells in juvenile arthritis. Produced via immunoSEQ multiplex PCR; TCRdb's table is partial and in-frame only. The sample gives 32,000 or so clones, nearly 95% of which show up once; 0.15% to 0.2% is in the top ten. Sample: CD4+ T cells from blood. These receptors came from a human donor with juvenile idiopathic arthritis.

This chain uses TRBV4-3 with TRBJ2-7; 10 bases align to TRBD2. The CDR3 sequence is 16 residues long. CDR1 is LGHNA and CDR2 is YSLEER in the germline V gene. V was clipped by 0 bases and J by 4 bases; unmatched bases: 6. The CDR3 coding sequence is TGCGCCAGCAGCCAAGACGTAGCGGGAGGAGGATACGAGCAGTACTTC. This sequence encodes CASSQDVAGGGYEQYF.

The chain recombines TRBV30 with TRBJ1-6, with 12 positions matching TRBD1. This CDR3 has 14 residues. V was clipped by 1 base and J by 11 bases; unmatched bases: 3. Germline values: CDR1 GTSNPN, CDR2 SVGIG (reference sequence). The CDR3 reads CAWSEGQGAPPLHF. DNA for the CDR3: TGTGCCTGGAGTGAGGGACAGGGGGCCCCACCCCTCCACTTT.

The chain combines TRBV11-2 with TRBJ1-6; the D gene is possibly TRBD1 (6 bases). The CDR3 sequence is 14 residues long. V lost 5 bases and J lost 7, with 12 bases in between. CDR1 is SGHAT and CDR2 is FQNNGV in the germline V gene. CDR3 amino acids: CASSTGQNNSPLHF. The CDR3 region has the DNA TGTGCCAGCAGCACTGGACAGAACAATTCACCCCTCCACTTT.

This chain uses TRBV7-9 with TRBJ1-3; 9 bases map to TRBD1. The germline CDR1 and CDR2 sequences are SEHNR and FQNEAQ (reference sequence). The CDR3 contains 16 residues. Trimming took 4 bases from V and 6 from J; bases not matched to a gene: 10. The CDR3 is CASSWTQGAIENTIYF. DNA for the CDR3: TGTGCCAGCAGCTGGACACAGGGGGCAATAGAAAACACCATATATTTT.